What follows is one TCR beta chain and its context. Germline V gene lookup returns CDR1 SEHNR and CDR2 FQNEAQ (reference sequence). V lost 7 bases to trimming and J lost 4 bases; unmatched junction nucleotides: 6. This CDR3 is 13 amino acids long. The sample originates from a study of T cell changes during pregnancy in multiple sclerosis. Assay: immunoSEQ multiplex PCR; the TCRdb copy retains only in-frame clones and omits some. The sample lists 70,000 or so clones; approximately 91% were seen once. This sequence joins TRBV7-9 and TRBJ1-1, with 7 bases matching TRBD1. The sequence derives from a female donor with multiple sclerosis, enrolled in a pregnancy study. Material: CD4+ T cells from peripheral blood mononuclear cells, obtained after pregnancy. CDR3 sequence: CASKGALGTEAFF. CDR3 DNA sequence: TGTGCCAGCAAGGGGGCGCTGGGCACTGAAGCTTTCTTT.